Below, 5 T cell receptor beta chains from the same sample are listed, as sequenced in a study of blood T cell repertoires in COVID-19. The protocol was immunoSEQ multiplex PCR, while the TCRdb copy is restricted to in-frame clones and leaves out a portion. Found here are about 420,000 clones, around nine tenths of them singletons; the top ten hold 0.7% to 0.85%. Sequences were obtained from peripheral blood. The origin of the receptors is a man aged 18-30 years with COVID-19, enrolled during active disease.

The chain couples TRBV2 to TRBJ2-1; TRBD1 is a possible D gene (5 bases). The ends were cut back, 4 bases at V and 6 bases at J, with 10 bases in the middle. This CDR3 spans 13 amino acids. The V gene's germline CDR1 is SNHLY and CDR2 FYNNEI. The CDR3 DNA is TGTGCCAGCAGTGGGCAAGGGGTCAATGAGCAGTTCTTC. It translates to CASSGQGVNEQFF.

This chain connects TRBV19 to TRBJ2-1; maybe TRBD1 (5 bases). Trimming pared 10 bases from V and 6 bases from J, leaving 19 bases between. CDR3 length: 14 residues. CDR1 and CDR2 (germline): LNHDA, SQIVND (reference sequence). This CDR3 reads CATSMDKRLNEQFF. The CDR3 nucleotides are TGTGCCACTTCGATGGACAAGAGGCTCAATGAGCAGTTCTTC.

This sequence joins TRBV4-1 and TRBJ2-5; 8 positions agree with TRBD1. V dropped 1 base and J dropped 2; count of bases not matched to a gene: 3. The CDR3 totals 15 residues. Germline CDR1 and CDR2: MGHRA and YSYEKL. This CDR3 reads CASSQGQGRQETQYF. In DNA, the CDR3 is TGCGCCAGCAGCCAAGGACAGGGGAGGCAAGAGACCCAGTACTTC.

The chain uses TRBV19 and TRBJ1-4, with 8 bases aligning to TRBD1. The CDR3 runs to 15 residues. In germline, CDR1 is LNHDA, CDR2 SQIVND (reference sequence). V gave up 9 bases and J gave up 4 bases; unmatched junction bases: 10. The DNA for the CDR3 is TGTGCCAGCCGCCATCCAGGGGGCAGTAATGAAAAACTGTTTTTT. Protein product: CASRHPGGSNEKLFF. The variable domain in full, with the rest retrieved from reference TRBV19 and TRBJ1-4, is DGGITQSPKYLFRKEGQNVTLSCEQNLNHDAMYWYRQDPGQGLRLIYYSQIVNDFQKGDIAEGYSVSREKKESFPLTVTSAQKNPTAFYLCASRHPGGSNEKLFFGSGTQLSVL.

V is TRBV6-5 and J is TRBJ1-3; D not certain. The germline V and J ends were trimmed by 7 bases and 2 bases, with 12 bases remaining between them. The germline V gene has CDR1 MNHEY and CDR2 SVGAGI. There are 14 residues in the CDR3. CDR3 protein: CASIPHNTGNTIYF. Written as DNA, the CDR3 is TGTGCCAGCATTCCCCATAACACTGGAAACACCATATATTTT.